This TCR beta chain was sequenced in a study of blood T cell repertoires in COVID-19. In the study overall: Researchers got acute and convalescent COVID-19 samples from the United States, Italy and Spain. Nucleic acid was either cDNA or gDNA, and it came from T cells, B-cell-depleted T cells, or PBMCs.

Under the authors' procedure: Estimates of nucleated cell counts were drawn from the amplification of reference gene primers. The data were produced by immunoSEQ multiplex PCR, yet TCRdb's version contains in-frame clones alone and is incomplete. V, J and clone size reflect that table, while D and trimming were determined from the DNA. The sample carries roughly 160,000 clones, over 65% recorded once. V lost 10 bases, J lost 3 bases, and 10 bases lay in between. The CDR3 has 11 residues. CDR1 is MNHEY and CDR2 is SVGAGI in the germline V gene. Sequenced input: peripheral blood. The sequence was collected from a woman of 80 years or more with acute or convalescent COVID-19. The chain joins TRBV6-5 to TRBJ2-7; D is unresolved. The CDR3 bases are TGTGCCACCCACATGAACTACGAGCAGTACTTC. This encodes CATHMNYEQYF.